This TCR beta chain was obtained from a study of cytomegalovirus exposure and HLA in healthy donors. Study-level points and caveats: In an earlier analysis, most TCR beta V segments were productive about 90% or about 30% of the time. Most CMV-associated TCR beta chains appeared HLA-restricted in a later analysis.

Samples came from healthy bone marrow donors. V was clipped by 7 bases and J by 0 bases, with 7 bases between them. This CDR3 is built from 11 residues. Germline assignment: CDR1 DFQATT and CDR2 SNEGSKA (reference sequence). About this clone: Its cognate antigen is unknown.

It was with 60 Vbeta and 13 Jbeta primers that the PCR ran. Repertoires were generated with immunoSEQ multiplex PCR, while TCRdb's copy carries only in-frame clones and drops some. This sample contains some 110,000 clones. This chain connects TRBV20-1 to TRBJ2-7; D is uncertain. The source of this sequence is a middle-aged man in good health and CMV-seropositive. The specimen sequenced was PBMCs. The CDR3: CSVPSSYEQYF. As DNA, the CDR3 is TGCAGTGTTCCCAGCTCCTACGAGCAGTACTTC.